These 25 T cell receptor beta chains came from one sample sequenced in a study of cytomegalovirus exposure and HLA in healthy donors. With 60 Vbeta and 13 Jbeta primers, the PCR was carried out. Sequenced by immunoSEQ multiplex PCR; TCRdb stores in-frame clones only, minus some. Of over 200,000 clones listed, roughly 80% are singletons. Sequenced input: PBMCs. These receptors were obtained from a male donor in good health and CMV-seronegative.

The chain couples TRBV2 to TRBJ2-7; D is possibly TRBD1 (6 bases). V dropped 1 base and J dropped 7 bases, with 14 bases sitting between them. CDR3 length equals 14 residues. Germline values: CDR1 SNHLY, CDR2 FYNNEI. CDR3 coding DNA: TGTGCCAGCAGTGAAGGGAGACAGGCTTGGGAGCAGTACTTC. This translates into CASSEGRQAWEQYF.

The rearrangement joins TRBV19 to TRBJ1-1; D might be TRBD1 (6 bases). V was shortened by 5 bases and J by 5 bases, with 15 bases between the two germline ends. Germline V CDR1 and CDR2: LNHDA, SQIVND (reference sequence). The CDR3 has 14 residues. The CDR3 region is CASSWTGTTTEAFF. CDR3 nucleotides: TGTGCCAGTAGTTGGACCGGGACAACTACTGAAGCTTTCTTT.

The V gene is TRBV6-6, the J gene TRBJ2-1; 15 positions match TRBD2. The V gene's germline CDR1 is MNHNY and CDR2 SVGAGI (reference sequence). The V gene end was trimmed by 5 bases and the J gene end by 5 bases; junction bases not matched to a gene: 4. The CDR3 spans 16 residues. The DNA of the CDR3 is TGTGCCAGCAGTGTCGGACTAGCGGGAGGGCACAATGAGCAGTTCTTC. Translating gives CASSVGLAGGHNEQFF.

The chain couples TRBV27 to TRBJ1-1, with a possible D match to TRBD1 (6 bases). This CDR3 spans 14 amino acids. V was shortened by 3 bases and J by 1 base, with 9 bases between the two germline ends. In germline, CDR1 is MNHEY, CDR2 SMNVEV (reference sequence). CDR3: CASSFQGSNTEAFF. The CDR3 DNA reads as TGTGCCAGCAGTTTTCAGGGGTCGAACACTGAAGCTTTCTTT.

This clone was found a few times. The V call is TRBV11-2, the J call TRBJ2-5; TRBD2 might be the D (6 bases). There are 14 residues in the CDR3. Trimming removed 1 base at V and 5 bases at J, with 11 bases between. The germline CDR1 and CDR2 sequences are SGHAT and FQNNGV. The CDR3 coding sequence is TGTGCCAGCAGCTTAGCGGGAGAAGGGGAGACCCAGTACTTC. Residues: CASSLAGEGETQYF.

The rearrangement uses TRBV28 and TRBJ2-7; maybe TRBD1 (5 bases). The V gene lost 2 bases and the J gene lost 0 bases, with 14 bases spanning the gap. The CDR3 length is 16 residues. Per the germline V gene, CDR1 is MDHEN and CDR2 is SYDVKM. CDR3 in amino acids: CASSLRGMRPSYEQYF. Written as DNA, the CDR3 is TGTGCCAGCAGTTTAAGGGGAATGCGCCCCTCCTACGAGCAGTACTTC.

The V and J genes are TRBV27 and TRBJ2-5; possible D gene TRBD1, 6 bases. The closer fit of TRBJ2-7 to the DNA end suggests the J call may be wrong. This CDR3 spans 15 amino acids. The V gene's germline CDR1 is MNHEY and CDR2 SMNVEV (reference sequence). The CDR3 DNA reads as TGTGCCAGCAGTTTCTCCGGGACACCGCCGGGCGAGCAGTACTTC. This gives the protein CASSFSGTPPGEQYF.

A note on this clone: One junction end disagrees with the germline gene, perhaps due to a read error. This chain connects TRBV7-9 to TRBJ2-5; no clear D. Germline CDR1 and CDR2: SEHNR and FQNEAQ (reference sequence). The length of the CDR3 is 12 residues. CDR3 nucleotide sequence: TGTTCCAGCATCACCACTGGTGAGACCCAGTACTTC. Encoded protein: CSSITTGETQYF.

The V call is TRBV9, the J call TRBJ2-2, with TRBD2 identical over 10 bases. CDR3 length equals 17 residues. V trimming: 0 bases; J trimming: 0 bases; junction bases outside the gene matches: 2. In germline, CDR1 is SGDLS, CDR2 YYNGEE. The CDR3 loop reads CASSVVGLAANTGELFF. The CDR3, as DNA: TGTGCCAGCAGCGTAGTCGGACTAGCGGCGAACACCGGGGAGCTGTTTTTT.

CDR3 residues: CASSPSTTYEQYF. The CDR3 DNA is TGTGCCAGCAGCCCATCCACTACCTACGAGCAGTACTTC. The chain has TRBV9 and TRBJ2-7; D uncertain. The CDR3 loop spans 13 amino acids. The germline V gene has CDR1 SGDLS and CDR2 YYNGEE. V lost 4 bases and J lost 2, with 10 bases in between.

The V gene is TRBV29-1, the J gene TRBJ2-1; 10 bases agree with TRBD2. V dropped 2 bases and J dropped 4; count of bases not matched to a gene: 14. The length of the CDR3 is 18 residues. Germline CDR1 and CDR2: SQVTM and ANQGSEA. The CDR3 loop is CSVESVLTSGTGYNEQFF. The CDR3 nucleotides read TGCAGCGTTGAATCGGTACTTACTAGCGGGACCGGGTACAATGAGCAGTTCTTC.

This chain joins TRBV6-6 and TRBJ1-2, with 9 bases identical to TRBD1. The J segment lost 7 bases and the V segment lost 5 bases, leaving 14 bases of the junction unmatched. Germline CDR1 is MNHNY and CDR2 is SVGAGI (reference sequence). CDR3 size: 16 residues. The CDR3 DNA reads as TGTGCCAGCAGTACACCACAGGGGGCAAAATTGAGTGGCTACACCTTC. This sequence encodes CASSTPQGAKLSGYTF.

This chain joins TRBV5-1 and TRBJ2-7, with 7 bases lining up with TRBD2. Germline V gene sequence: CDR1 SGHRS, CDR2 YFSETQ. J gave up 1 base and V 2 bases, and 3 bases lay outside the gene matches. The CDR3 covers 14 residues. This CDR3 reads CASSFGGNSYEQYF. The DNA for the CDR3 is TGCGCCAGCAGCTTCGGGGGGAATTCCTACGAGCAGTACTTC. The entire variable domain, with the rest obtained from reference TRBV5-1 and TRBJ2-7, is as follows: KAGVTQTPRYLIKTRGQQVTLSCSPISGHRSVSWYQQTPGQGLQFLFEYFSETQRNKGNFPGRFSGRQFSNSRSEMNVSTLELGDSALYLCASSFGGNSYEQYFGPGTRLTVT.

The chain's CDR3 is CASSLSIGGTYEAFF. CDR3 coding DNA: TGTGCCAGCAGTTTATCGATAGGAGGGACCTATGAAGCTTTCTTT. This sequence joins TRBV27 and TRBJ1-1; D might be TRBD1 (5 bases). The CDR3 has 15 residues. Trimming took 0 bases from V and 7 from J, leaving 15 bases between them. Germline V gene sequence: CDR1 MNHEY, CDR2 SMNVEV (reference sequence).

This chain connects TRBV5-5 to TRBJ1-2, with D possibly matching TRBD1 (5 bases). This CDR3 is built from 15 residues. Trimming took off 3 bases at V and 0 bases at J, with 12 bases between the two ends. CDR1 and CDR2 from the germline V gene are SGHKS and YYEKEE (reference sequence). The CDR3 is CASSYTGPTNYGYTF. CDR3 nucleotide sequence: TGTGCCAGCAGCTATACAGGACCGACTAACTATGGCTACACCTTC.

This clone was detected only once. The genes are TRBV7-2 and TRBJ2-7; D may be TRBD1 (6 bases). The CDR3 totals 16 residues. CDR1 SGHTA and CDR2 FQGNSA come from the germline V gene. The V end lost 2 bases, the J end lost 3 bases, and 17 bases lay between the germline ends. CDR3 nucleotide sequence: TGTGCCAGCAGCTTACCGGGACAATTCCCCCTCTACGAGCAGTACTTC. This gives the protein CASSLPGQFPLYEQYF.

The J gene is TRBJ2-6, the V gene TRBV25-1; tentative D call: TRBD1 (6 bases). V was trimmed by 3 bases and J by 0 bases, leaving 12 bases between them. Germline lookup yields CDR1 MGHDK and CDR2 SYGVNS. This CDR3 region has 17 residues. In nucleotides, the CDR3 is TGTGCCAGCAGTGACACCGGACAGACCTCTGGGGCCAACGTCCTGACTTTC. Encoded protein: CASSDTGQTSGANVLTF.

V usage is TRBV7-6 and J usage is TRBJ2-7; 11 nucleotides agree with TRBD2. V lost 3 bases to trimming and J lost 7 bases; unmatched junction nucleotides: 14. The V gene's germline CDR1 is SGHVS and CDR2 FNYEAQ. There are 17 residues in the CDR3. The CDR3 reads CASSLETPGLAAAEQYF. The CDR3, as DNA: TGTGCCAGCAGCTTGGAGACTCCGGGACTAGCGGCCGCAGAGCAGTACTTC. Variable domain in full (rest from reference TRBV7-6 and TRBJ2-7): GAGVSQSPRYKVTKRGQDVALRCDPISGHVSLYWYRQALGQGPEFLTYFNYEAQQDKSGLPNDRFSAERPEGSISTLTIQRTEQRDSAMYRCASSLETPGLAAAEQYFGPGTRLTVT.

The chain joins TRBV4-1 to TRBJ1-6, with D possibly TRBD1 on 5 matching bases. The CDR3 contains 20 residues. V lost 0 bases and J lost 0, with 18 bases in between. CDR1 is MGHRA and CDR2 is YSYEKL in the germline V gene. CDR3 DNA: TGCGCCAGCAGCCAAGATACGGGGGATTTATCGAGCTCCTATAATTCACCCCTCCACTTT. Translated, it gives CASSQDTGDLSSSYNSPLHF.

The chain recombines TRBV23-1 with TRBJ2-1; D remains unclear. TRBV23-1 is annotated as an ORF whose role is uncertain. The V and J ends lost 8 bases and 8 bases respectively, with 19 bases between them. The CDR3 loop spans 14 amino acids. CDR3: CASYSSVPFDEQFF. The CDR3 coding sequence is TGCGCCAGCTATTCTAGTGTTCCCTTCGATGAGCAGTTCTTC.

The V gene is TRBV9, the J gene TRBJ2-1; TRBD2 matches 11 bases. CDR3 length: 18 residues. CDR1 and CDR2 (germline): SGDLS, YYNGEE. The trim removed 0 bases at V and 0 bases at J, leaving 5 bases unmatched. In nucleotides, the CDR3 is TGTGCCAGCAGCGTAGAACTAGCGGGAGCGACCTCCTACAATGAGCAGTTCTTC. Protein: CASSVELAGATSYNEQFF.

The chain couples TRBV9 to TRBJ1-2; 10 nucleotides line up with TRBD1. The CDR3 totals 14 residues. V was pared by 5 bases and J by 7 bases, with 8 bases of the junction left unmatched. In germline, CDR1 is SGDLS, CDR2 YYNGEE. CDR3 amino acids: CASSTGTGATGYTF. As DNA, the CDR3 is TGTGCCAGCAGTACGGGGACAGGGGCGACTGGCTACACCTTC.

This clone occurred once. The CDR3 reads CASSRGTSGNEQFF. CDR3 bases: TGCGCCAGCAGCCGTGGGACTAGCGGGAATGAGCAGTTCTTC. V usage is TRBV5-1 and J usage is TRBJ2-1; 12 positions agree with TRBD2. The germline CDR1 and CDR2 sequences are SGHRS and YFSETQ. The CDR3 loop spans 14 amino acids. J was trimmed by 7 bases and V by 4 bases; bases with no gene match: 3.

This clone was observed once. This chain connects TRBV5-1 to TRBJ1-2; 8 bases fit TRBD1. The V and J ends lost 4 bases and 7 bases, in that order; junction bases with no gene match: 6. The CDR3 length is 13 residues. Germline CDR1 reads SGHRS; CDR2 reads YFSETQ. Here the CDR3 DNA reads TGCGCCAGCAGCCTGACAGGGGTCGGTGGCTACACCTTC. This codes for CASSLTGVGGYTF.

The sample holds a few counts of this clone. The CDR3 here is CASSFYPVTEAFF. The CDR3 DNA reads TGTGCCAGCAGCTTTTATCCGGTCACTGAAGCTTTCTTT. The genes are TRBV7-3 and TRBJ1-1, with D uncertain. With 3 bases removed from V and 4 bases from J, the gap between germline ends came to 9 bases. The CDR3 contains 13 residues. Germline loops: CDR1 SGHTA, CDR2 FQGTGA.